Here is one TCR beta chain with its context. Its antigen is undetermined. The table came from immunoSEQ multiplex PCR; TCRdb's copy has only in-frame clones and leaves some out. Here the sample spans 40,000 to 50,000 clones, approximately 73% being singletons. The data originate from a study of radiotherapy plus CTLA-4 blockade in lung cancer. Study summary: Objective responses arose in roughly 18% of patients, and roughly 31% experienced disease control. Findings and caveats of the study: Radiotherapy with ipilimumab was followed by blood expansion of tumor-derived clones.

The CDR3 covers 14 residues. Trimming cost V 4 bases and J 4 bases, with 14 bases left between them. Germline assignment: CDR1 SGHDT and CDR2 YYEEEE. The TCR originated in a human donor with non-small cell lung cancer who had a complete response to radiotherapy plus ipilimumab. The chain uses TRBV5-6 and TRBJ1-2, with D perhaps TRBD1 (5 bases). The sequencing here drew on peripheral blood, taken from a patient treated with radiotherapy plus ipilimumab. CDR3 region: CASSVDQGSYGYTF. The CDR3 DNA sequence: TGTGCCAGCAGCGTAGATCAGGGTTCCTATGGCTACACCTTC.